These 12 T cell receptor beta chains were all obtained from the same sample, sequenced in a study of sequential checkpoint blockade in melanoma. The treatment denotes: randomized to nivolumab then ipilimumab (arm A) or the reverse (arm B). Only in-frame clones appear in the TCRdb table, and some are missing; sequencing was by immunoSEQ multiplex PCR. The data show 18,000 or so clones, with about 66% seen just once and 12% held by the top ten. The material was CD8+ T cells sorted from blood (inferred from file names), obtained from a patient given nivolumab and ipilimumab in sequence. All receptors derive from a human donor with melanoma.

The J gene is TRBJ1-5, the V gene TRBV13; D uncertain. Germline V gene sequence: CDR1 PRHDT, CDR2 FYEKMQ (reference sequence). Trimming cost V 0 bases and J 5 bases, with 5 bases left between them. This CDR3 has 13 residues. The DNA of the CDR3 is TGTGCCAGCAGCTTAGGAACGGATCAGCCCCAGCATTTT. As protein: CASSLGTDQPQHF.

This clone has just a few counts. The chain recombines TRBV9 with TRBJ2-1, with TRBD2 as a possible D gene (6 bases). Deletions cut 3 bases from V and 5 bases from J, with 9 bases between. The CDR3 sequence is 13 residues long. CDR1 and CDR2 (germline): SGDLS, YYNGEE. The CDR3 region has the DNA TGTGCCAGCAGCGGAGGGAGGAACAATGAGCAGTTCTTC. Encoded protein: CASSGGRNNEQFF.

The chain employs TRBV27 and TRBJ1-6, with D hard to call. The germline V gene encodes CDR1 MNHEY and CDR2 SMNVEV (reference sequence). The CDR3 extends over 15 amino acids. Between the trimmed V and J ends, which lost 2 bases and 4 bases, there was a span of 9 bases. The CDR3 spells CASSLVQLYNSPLHF. The CDR3 DNA reads as TGTGCCAGCAGTTTAGTGCAGTTATATAATTCACCCCTCCACTTT.

This clone was counted only a few times. V and J are TRBV7-9 and TRBJ1-2; D gene ambiguous. CDR1 SEHNR and CDR2 FQNEAQ come from the germline V gene (reference sequence). Between the trimmed V and J ends, which lost 1 base and 9 bases, there was a span of 9 bases. CDR3 length equals 12 residues. CDR3 loop: CASSLGEGSYTF. Here the CDR3 DNA reads TGTGCCAGCAGCTTAGGGGAGGGAAGCTACACCTTC.

This clone has only one observation. This chain links TRBV27 with TRBJ2-4; possibly TRBD1 for D (5 bases). Germline assignment: CDR1 MNHEY and CDR2 SMNVEV (reference sequence). The CDR3 loop spans 13 amino acids. With 6 bases removed from V and 5 bases from J, the gap between germline ends came to 11 bases. CDR3 residues: CASSPTDENIQYF. The CDR3 DNA is TGTGCCAGCAGCCCGACAGACGAAAACATTCAGTACTTC.

The rearrangement uses TRBV6-5 and TRBJ1-1; D is perhaps TRBD1 (6 bases). Trimming took off 7 bases at V and 0 bases at J, with 12 bases between the two ends. The CDR3 contains 14 residues. The germline V gene encodes CDR1 MNHEY and CDR2 SVGAGI. The CDR3 is CASTYGGLNTEAFF. The CDR3, as DNA: TGTGCCAGCACCTACGGGGGGCTGAACACTGAAGCTTTCTTT.

V gene TRBV6-1 combines with J gene TRBJ2-1; 10 bases agree with TRBD2. Germline CDR1 MNHNS, CDR2 SASEGT. CDR3 size: 16 residues. Trimming cost V 4 bases and J 0 bases; bases outside gene matches: 3. CDR3 protein: CASSAQRGGSYNEQFF. The CDR3 DNA reads as TGTGCCAGCAGTGCTCAGCGGGGGGGCTCCTACAATGAGCAGTTCTTC.

The genes are TRBV7-7 and TRBJ2-3; D uncertain. Trimming cost V 2 bases and J 1 base, with 4 bases left between them. The CDR3 covers 13 residues. CDR1 is SSHAT, CDR2 FNYEAQ, per germline (reference sequence). This CDR3 is CASSLYGTDTQYF. Written as DNA, the CDR3 is TGTGCCAGCAGCTTATATGGCACAGATACGCAGTATTTT.

By sample fraction, this clone is hyperexpanded (1% or more). The chain couples TRBV13 to TRBJ2-2, with 7 positions matching TRBD1. Germline CDR1 is PRHDT and CDR2 is FYEKMQ (reference sequence). This CDR3 has 15 amino acids. Trimming cost V 8 bases and J 6 bases; bases outside gene matches: 12. The CDR3 sequence is CASLSRQGRSGELFF. CDR3 in DNA: TGTGCCAGCCTTTCTCGACAGGGCCGATCCGGGGAGCTGTTTTTT. Supplemented by reference TRBV13 and TRBJ2-2, the full variable domain reads AAGVIQSPRHLIKEKRETATLKCYPIPRHDTVYWYQQGPGQDPQFLISFYEKMQSDKGSIPDRFSAQQFSDYHSELNMSSLELGDSALYFCASLSRQGRSGELFFGEGSRLTVL.

The chain recombines TRBV6-5 with TRBJ2-1, with a weak D call TRBD2 (5 bases). The CDR3 totals 13 residues. V was trimmed by 2 bases and J by 7 bases, leaving 9 bases between them. The germline V gene has CDR1 MNHEY and CDR2 SVGAGI. CDR3 loop: CASSYGLANEQFF. The CDR3 nucleotides read TGTGCCAGCAGTTACGGCCTAGCAAATGAGCAGTTCTTC.

The chain has TRBV4-1 and TRBJ2-4; possibly TRBD2 for D (7 bases). Germline assignment: CDR1 MGHRA and CDR2 YSYEKL. CDR3 length equals 17 residues. Between the trimmed V and J ends, which lost 3 bases and 1 base, there was a span of 16 bases. CDR3: CASSQTTGRGAKNIQYF. The CDR3 coding sequence is TGCGCCAGCAGCCAGACCACAGGGAGGGGGGCCAAAAACATTCAGTACTTC.

The chain is built from TRBV4-1 and TRBJ2-7; TRBD1 is a possible D gene (5 bases). This CDR3 spans 15 amino acids. V dropped 1 base and J dropped 2 bases, with 12 bases sitting between them. The germline V gene has CDR1 MGHRA and CDR2 YSYEKL. The CDR3 here is CASSQGGPNPYEQYF. The CDR3 DNA is TGCGCCAGCAGCCAAGGGGGCCCCAACCCCTACGAGCAGTACTTC.